The 27 T cell receptor beta chains in this list originate from one sample, sequenced in a study of blood T cell repertoires in COVID-19 (TCRdb year 2020). Libraries were prepared through the immunoSEQ multiplex PCR assay. TCRdb limited this immuneACCESS table to in-frame rearrangements with V and J called. A share of clones is missing; checked studies link under half to unresolved V genes, and the rest is unexplained. Counted in this sample were over 150,000 clones; roughly nine tenths of them appeared once. The ten top clones hold approximately 0.56% of the sample. The sequencing input was peripheral blood. Every receptor here comes from a man in his forties or fifties with acute or convalescent COVID-19.

J is TRBJ1-5 and V is TRBV3-1 (or the pseudogene TRBV3-2); TRBD1 agrees at 9 bases. Germline V CDR1 and CDR2: LGHDT, YNNKEL (reference sequence). This CDR3 is built from 15 residues. With V trimmed by 6 bases and J by 6 bases, 9 bases remained unmatched. The CDR3 here is CASRDGQGSAQPQHF. The CDR3 DNA reads TGTGCCAGCAGGGACGGACAGGGGTCGGCTCAGCCCCAGCATTTT.

The chain links TRBV30 to TRBJ2-5, with D maybe TRBD2 (5 bases). Trimming left V 2 bases short and J 4 bases short, with 17 bases between. The CDR3 runs to 15 residues. Per germline, CDR1 GTSNPN and CDR2 SVGIG (reference sequence). DNA of the CDR3: TGTGCCTGGAGTTCGAGACTAAGAAACTTAGAGACCCAGTACTTC. It encodes CAWSSRLRNLETQYF.

The genes are TRBV3-1 (or the pseudogene TRBV3-2) and TRBJ2-6, with 7 positions matching TRBD1. Germline assignment: CDR1 LGHDT and CDR2 YNNKEL (reference sequence). J lost 0 bases, V lost 0 bases, and 11 bases had no gene match. This CDR3 has 20 amino acids. CDR3 protein: CASSQESGDRRFSGANVLTF. The CDR3 DNA reads TGTGCCAGCAGCCAAGAGAGTGGGGACAGAAGATTCTCTGGGGCCAACGTCCTGACTTTC.

This chain connects TRBV27 to TRBJ2-7; 13 bases align to TRBD2. The CDR3 spans 15 residues. Germline loops: CDR1 MNHEY, CDR2 SMNVEV (reference sequence). J gave up 4 bases and V 3 bases, and 3 bases lay outside the gene matches. CDR3 loop: CASSFGTSGTYEQYF. In DNA form, the CDR3 reads TGTGCCAGCAGTTTCGGGACTAGCGGGACGTACGAGCAGTACTTC.

This clone was recorded once. The V call is TRBV5-1, the J call TRBJ1-6, with a possible D match to TRBD1 (6 bases). The germline CDR1 and CDR2 sequences are SGHRS and YFSETQ. The CDR3 runs to 18 residues. V lost 3 bases and J 7 bases, leaving 23 bases between the germline ends. For the CDR3, the DNA is TGCGCCAGCAGCTACGGTGCAGGGGCCGCGGGAGGGAATTCACCCCTCCACTTT. Its translation: CASSYGAGAAGGNSPLHF. Full variable domain (rest looked up from reference TRBV5-1 and TRBJ1-6): KAGVTQTPRYLIKTRGQQVTLSCSPISGHRSVSWYQQTPGQGLQFLFEYFSETQRNKGNFPGRFSGRQFSNSRSEMNVSTLELGDSALYLCASSYGAGAAGGNSPLHFGNGTRLTVT.

The V and J genes are TRBV7-8 and TRBJ2-2, with TRBD2 matching 12 bases. The CDR3 runs to 18 residues. V was clipped by 5 bases and J by 7 bases; unmatched bases: 14. The germline V gene has CDR1 SGHVS and CDR2 FQNEAQ. The CDR3 DNA is TGTGCCAGCAGCCGAGGGGGGGCGACTAGCGGGAGTGGCGGGGAGCTGTTTTTT. Its protein product is CASSRGGATSGSGGELFF.

The genes are TRBV5-5 and TRBJ2-7; 7 positions agree with TRBD2. The V gene end was trimmed by 0 bases and the J gene end by 2 bases; junction bases not matched to a gene: 8. The CDR3 is made up of 16 amino acids. The V gene's germline CDR1 is SGHKS and CDR2 YYEKEE (reference sequence). The CDR3 here is CASSLESLAAPYEQYF. The CDR3 DNA reads as TGTGCCAGCAGCTTGGAGTCCCTAGCGGCACCCTACGAGCAGTACTTC.

This clone was seen a single time. The chain joins TRBV27 to TRBJ2-1; 9 nucleotides align to TRBD2. Looked up from germline, CDR1 is MNHEY and CDR2 is SMNVEV (reference sequence). The CDR3 is made up of 17 amino acids. The trim removed 5 bases at V and 9 bases at J, leaving 17 bases unmatched. The CDR3 region has the DNA TGTGCCAGCAGTAACCGGACTAGCGCGCTGGAGGTTGGTGAGCAGTTCTTC. The encoded protein is CASSNRTSALEVGEQFF.

The rearrangement uses TRBV6-5 and TRBJ1-4, with D tentatively TRBD1 (5 bases). The CDR3 sequence is 15 residues long. Trimming shortened V by 6 bases and J by 8 bases, and 19 bases separated the two germline ends. Germline assignment: CDR1 MNHEY and CDR2 SVGAGI. CDR3 region: CASSNTTGEVEKLFF. The CDR3 coding sequence is TGTGCCAGCAGCAATACCACGGGGGAGGTGGAAAAACTGTTTTTT.

This sequence joins TRBV19 and TRBJ2-2; 7 bases are shared with TRBD2. Germline CDR1 reads LNHDA; CDR2 reads SQIVND (reference sequence). V shed 3 bases and J 5 bases; nucleotides not matched to a gene: 6. This CDR3 has 15 amino acids. This chain's CDR3 is CASSIPFSGTGELFF. The CDR3 bases are TGTGCCAGTAGTATTCCCTTTAGCGGGACCGGGGAGCTGTTTTTT.

The chain combines TRBV5-8 with TRBJ1-6; 7 bases line up with TRBD1. V lost 4 bases and J lost 2; bases outside the gene matches: 3. This CDR3 comprises 15 residues. The germline V gene has CDR1 SGHTS and CDR2 YDEGEE. The CDR3 protein is CASSPRGTYNSPLHF. CDR3 nucleotide sequence: TGTGCCAGCAGCCCCAGGGGGACCTATAATTCACCCCTCCACTTT.

The V gene is TRBV27, the J gene TRBJ1-5; 7 bases are shared with TRBD1. The V gene's germline CDR1 is MNHEY and CDR2 SMNVEV (reference sequence). This CDR3 is built from 15 residues. V gave up 5 bases and J gave up 4 bases; unmatched junction bases: 8. CDR3 loop: CASSPRDRINQPQHF. The CDR3 nucleotides are TGTGCCAGCAGTCCCCGGGACAGAATAAATCAGCCCCAGCATTTT.

This chain uses TRBV11-2 with TRBJ2-1; 11 positions match TRBD2. After removal of 5 bases from V and 3 bases from J, the junction contained 3 bases not matched to a gene. Germline CDR1 reads SGHAT; CDR2 reads FQNNGV. The CDR3 sequence is 15 residues long. CDR3 in amino acids: CASSPGTSGYNEQFF. The CDR3 DNA is TGTGCCAGCAGCCCAGGGACTAGCGGCTACAATGAGCAGTTCTTC.

The rearrangement links TRBV5-4 to TRBJ1-1; the match to TRBD1 covers 10 bases. The CDR3 loop spans 16 amino acids. CDR1 is SGHNT and CDR2 is YYREEE in the germline V gene (reference sequence). J was trimmed by 5 bases and V by 3 bases; bases with no gene match: 10. CDR3 sequence (DNA): TGTGCCAGCAGCTCCCCCGGGACAGGGGTGAGGACTGAAGCTTTCTTT. This encodes CASSSPGTGVRTEAFF.

This chain joins TRBV19 and TRBJ2-2, with 8 bases aligning to TRBD1. The V segment lost 3 bases and the J segment 7 bases; nucleotides outside the gene matches: 4. CDR1 and CDR2 (germline): LNHDA, SQIVND (reference sequence). The CDR3 consists of 14 residues. The CDR3 is CASSIGQGGGELFF. The CDR3 nucleotides are TGTGCCAGTAGTATCGGACAGGGTGGCGGGGAGCTGTTTTTT.

The chain recombines TRBV6-5 with TRBJ1-1; 7 nucleotides agree with TRBD1. V trimming: 6 bases; J trimming: 3 bases; junction bases outside the gene matches: 7. The CDR3 runs to 14 residues. Germline CDR1 MNHEY, CDR2 SVGAGI. The CDR3 protein is CASSPDRADTEAFF. In nucleotides, the CDR3 is TGTGCCAGCAGCCCCGACAGGGCTGACACTGAAGCTTTCTTT.

The rearrangement uses TRBV28 and TRBJ1-5, with 7 bases lining up with TRBD1. The V and J ends lost 5 bases and 4 bases, in that order; junction bases with no gene match: 2. Germline V CDR1 and CDR2: MDHEN, SYDVKM. The CDR3 contains 13 residues. The CDR3 nucleotides are TGTGCCAGCAGTCCAGGGGGAAATCAGCCCCAGCATTTT. Protein product: CASSPGGNQPQHF.

The V gene is TRBV2, the J gene TRBJ1-6, with a possible D match to TRBD1 (5 bases). Trimming cost V 7 bases and J 8 bases, with 12 bases left between them. CDR3 length equals 13 residues. Looked up from germline, CDR1 is SNHLY and CDR2 is FYNNEI. CDR3 DNA sequence: TGTGCCAGCAAGGGGTCAGGGCATTCACCCCTCCACTTT. Encoded protein: CASKGSGHSPLHF.

V and J are TRBV18 and TRBJ1-6; no reliable D call. The CDR3 totals 15 residues. V lost 3 bases to trimming and J lost 1 base, with 7 bases between them. The V gene's germline CDR1 is KGHSH and CDR2 LQKENI. The CDR3 coding sequence is TGTGCCAGCTCACCTCTCGGGTCCTATAATTCACCCCTCCACTTT. This codes for CASSPLGSYNSPLHF.

This chain joins TRBV28 and TRBJ1-1, with 9 bases that match TRBD1. The CDR3 runs to 14 residues. J gave up 2 bases and V 5 bases, and 3 bases lay outside the gene matches. Germline lookup yields CDR1 MDHEN and CDR2 SYDVKM. The CDR3 sequence: CASSRQGGNTEAFF. DNA for the CDR3: TGTGCCAGCAGTCGACAGGGGGGTAACACTGAAGCTTTCTTT. Full variable domain (remainder filled in from reference TRBV28 and TRBJ1-1): DVKVTQSSRYLVKRTGEKVFLECVQDMDHENMFWYRQDPGLGLRLIYFSYDVKMKEKGDIPEGYSVSREKKERFSLILESASTNQTSMYLCASSRQGGNTEAFFGQGTRLTVV.

The V gene is TRBV30, the J gene TRBJ2-3; D may be TRBD2 (5 bases). There are 15 residues in the CDR3. V lost 5 bases and J lost 0, with 15 bases in between. Germline V gene lookup returns CDR1 GTSNPN and CDR2 SVGIG (reference sequence). As DNA, the CDR3 is TGTGCCTGGGGCCGTCGAGGGATGAGCACAGATACGCAGTATTTT. Translation: CAWGRRGMSTDTQYF.

This clone appeared once. The chain links TRBV5-5 to TRBJ1-3; D is undetermined. There are 16 residues in the CDR3. V lost 2 bases to trimming and J lost 0 bases, with 12 bases between them. Germline CDR1 SGHKS, CDR2 YYEKEE (reference sequence). The CDR3 bases are TGTGCCAGCAGCTTCCGACGGGAGAGCTCTGGAAACACCATATATTTT. Amino acids: CASSFRRESSGNTIYF.

In its sample, this clone was seen once. The chain couples TRBV6-6 to TRBJ1-1, with 9 bases fitting TRBD1. J was trimmed by 5 bases and V by 6 bases; bases with no gene match: 7. The germline V gene encodes CDR1 MNHNY and CDR2 SVGAGI (reference sequence). This CDR3 region has 14 residues. The CDR3 DNA sequence: TGTGCCAGCAGCCCGACAGGGGGAGGGACTGAAGCTTTCTTT. Encoded protein: CASSPTGGGTEAFF.

This clone was observed once. This chain links TRBV18 with TRBJ2-1; possible D gene TRBD1, 7 bases. V was cut by 2 bases and J by 10 bases, with 12 bases left in between. CDR1 and CDR2 (germline): KGHSH, LQKENI. There are 13 residues in the CDR3. As DNA, the CDR3 is TGTGCCAGCTCACCAGGAGGGGGCGGGGAGCAGTTCTTC. Residues: CASSPGGGGEQFF.

The genes are TRBV30 and TRBJ1-6; no firm D call. The germline V gene encodes CDR1 GTSNPN and CDR2 SVGIG (reference sequence). The CDR3 loop spans 15 amino acids. V was clipped by 0 bases and J by 7 bases, with 13 bases between them. The CDR3 here is CAWSVRTAANSPLHF. In nucleotides, the CDR3 is TGTGCCTGGAGTGTACGCACAGCGGCGAATTCACCCCTCCACTTT.

The V call is TRBV5-1, the J call TRBJ2-1; 12 bases are a match to TRBD2. The CDR3 is 15 amino acids. V dropped 2 bases and J dropped 8; count of bases not matched to a gene: 5. Germline V gene lookup returns CDR1 SGHRS and CDR2 YFSETQ. This CDR3 is CASSLGLAGPDEQFF. The CDR3 nucleotides read TGCGCCAGCAGCTTAGGACTAGCGGGACCTGATGAGCAGTTCTTC.

J is TRBJ2-3 and V is TRBV27; D might be TRBD2 (6 bases). This CDR3 contains 15 residues. V dropped 5 bases and J dropped 5 bases, with 17 bases sitting between them. Germline V gives CDR1 MNHEY, CDR2 SMNVEV (reference sequence). The CDR3 sequence: CASSTPGGAQDTQYF. In DNA form, the CDR3 reads TGTGCCAGCAGTACGCCCGGCGGGGCCCAAGATACGCAGTATTTT.